This T cell receptor beta chain was captured in a study of Ad26.COV2.S vaccination and SARS-CoV-2 variants (dated by TCRdb to the early 2020s). About the study as a whole: Donors in the vaccine arm were drawn from COV1001, a multicentre, randomized, double-blind, placebo-controlled phase I-IIa trial testing Ad26.COV2.S in healthy adults. Investigators did not know the trial group allocation while performing experiments and assessing outcomes. TCRbeta repertoire sequencing served as the tool for gauging how specific and how broad the SARS-CoV-2-reactive T cell receptors were following Ad26.COV2.S vaccination. Ad26.COV2.S was administered intramuscularly at a dose of 5x10^10 or 1x10^11 viral particles, either as one shot or as two shots given 56 days apart. The TCR-sequenced set comprised around 30 samples: 19 Ad26.COV2.S vaccine recipients, 5 placebo recipients and 8 SARS-CoV-2 convalescent individuals. Participants in the trial were split at random into five groups of five each, receiving low-dose or high-dose Ad26.COV2.S once or twice, or else placebo on both occasions.

On the study overall, not on this receptor specifically: Vaccine and placebo recipients had similar non-spike TCR breadth, a finding consistent with the vaccine containing only spike. The study was not powered for comparison of responses between vaccine doses or regimens. The authors noted that the TCR breadth and depth analyses may have underestimated total T cell responses. Compared with placebo recipients, Ad26.COV2.S recipients showed higher spike-specific TCR breadth (P = 0.0014). Substantial breadth of spike-specific CD8+ and CD4+ T cell responses was reported after vaccination.

The label giving this sample's treatment or condition can be read as: around 19 received Ad26.COV2.S at low or high dose, single or two shots; about five received placebo; per-sample allocation not given. Repertoires of vaccine and placebo recipients were sequenced from samples taken on day 63 after the first injection. Between 29 July and 7 August 2020, Cohort 1b enrolled 25 adults aged 18-55 years at one site in Boston, USA. Ad26.COV2.S was a replication-incompetent adenovirus type 26 vector expressing a prefusion-stabilized SARS-CoV-2 spike protein from the original Wuhan strain. This clone was counted ten times or more. No antigen is known for it. No much larger clonotype is one base removed from it; base qualities were not supplied. The CDR3 measures 14 amino acids from cysteine to phenylalanine. The sequence is cut down to CDR3 DNA, 42 bases in frame from base 1. Trimming removed 2 bases from V and 7 bases from J, leaving 15 bases between the germline ends. The germline V gene gives CDR1 as SGHTA and CDR2 as FQGTGA.

The immunoSEQ Assay was the method used to sequence TCRbeta CDR3 regions. After extraction, genomic DNA underwent amplification by bias-controlled multiplex PCR, followed by high-throughput sequencing. The published analysis was carried out like this. Collapsing and filtering of sequences were performed to quantify the absolute abundance of each unique TCRbeta CDR3 region. T cell fraction was estimated by normalizing TCRbeta template counts to usable DNA, with usable DNA measured through amplification of reference genes found in all nucleated cells. Repertoire TCRs were annotated as SARS-CoV-2-specific when V gene, CDR3 amino acid sequence and J gene were exactly matched to a known reactive TCR set. MIRA supplied the reference SARS-CoV-2 TCR set, which was filtered for enrichment in COVID-19-positive ImmuneCODE repertoires so that public or cross-reactive TCRs were removed. Based on the MIRA antigens, annotated TCRs were further analysed at the level of specific ORF or position within ORF. Breadth was defined as annotated unique rearrangements over total unique productive rearrangements; depth was the summed frequency of those rearrangements. TCR breadth was compared between groups using two-sided Wilcoxon rank-sum tests. TCRdb retrieved this table from immuneACCESS and kept in-frame rearrangements only. Not all clones are present; in checked studies, unresolved V genes account for under half, and no reason is known for the remainder. V, J and clone size were drawn from that table, and D and trimming were deduced from the DNA. For this sample the table gives fewer than 400,000 clones, of which 85% were detected only once. Around 2.2% of the sample is taken by the ten largest.

The chain uses TRBV7-3 and TRBJ2-7; TRBD2 is perhaps the D gene, given 5 matching bases. Material: peripheral blood, obtained in a trial of Ad26.COV2.S vaccine versus placebo. The clonotype originates from a person between 18 and 65 years old who received the Ad26.COV2.S COVID-19 vaccine or a placebo. The DNA sequence reads TGTGCCAGCAGCTTATCCGGTCCGGGGAAGGAGCAGTACTTC. Its amino acids are CASSLSGPGKEQYF.